This T cell receptor beta chain was sequenced during a study of blood T cells in healthy people across ages. Only a few counts were recorded for this clonotype. Then a second PCR, running about 6 to 11 cycles, was carried out with a sample-barcoded 5' primer and a J-beta primer mix. CDR3-containing paired-end reads numbering at least 2.5 million came from each sample. TCRdb analysed the 5' RACE reads with MiXCR anew, one entry per CDR3 protein. The table has some 1.5 million distinct CDR3 sequences, 42% seen once. This receptor was identified in a woman aged 18 to 35 in good health. Sequencing used blood.

The CDR3 region has the DNA TGTGCCAGCAGCTTAGAGTTCGCCGGGACACCGAGCTACAATGAGCAGTTCTTC. This encodes CASSLEFAGTPSYNEQFF. The gene calls are TRBV7-2 and TRBJ2-1, with D tentatively TRBD1 (6 bases). CDR1 is SGHTA, CDR2 FQGNSA, per germline. The CDR3 runs 18 residues. V shed 1 base and J shed 3 bases, with 19 bases lying between them.